What follows describes a single T cell receptor beta chain. This clonotype qualifies as medium-sized (0.01 to 0.1%) by its frequency, with no count on file. The clone's antigen remains unknown. Density gradient separation was used to isolate peripheral blood mononuclear cells from healthy donor buffy coats. The study enriched total CD8+ T cells through negative magnetic separation using EasySep or MojoSort CD8+ T cell isolation kits. For each subset, total RNA was extracted using an RNeasy Mini Kit from duplicate vials of some 160,000 sorted CD8+ T cells. The PBMCs were used fresh or after being cryopreserved in fetal bovine serum with approximately 9.6% DMSO. Fluorescence-activated cell sorting on a FACSAria III was used to sort CD8+ T cell subsets to purity. These data come from a study of human CD8 memory T cell subsets (dated by TCRdb to 2018 to 2021). Regarding the complete study: To assess how stem-like (TSTEM), progenitor exhausted-like (TPEX) and effector memory CD8+ T cell subsets are clonally related, the TCRbeta repertoires of these three subsets were compared. TCRbeta repertoires were obtained from about 6 donors, each contributing TSTEM, TPEX and effector memory subsets. Findings and caveats that apply to the study as a whole: Clonotypes were shared with effector memory cells by both stem-like subsets, but only minimal overlap was found between TSTEM and TPEX repertoires, suggesting distinct antigen spectra. Only TCRbeta chains were sequenced, and repertoire comparisons rested on over five donors tested with paired t-tests and Bonferroni correction. Normalized Shannon-Wiener diversity was similarly high in the TSTEM and TPEX subsets, while the effector memory subsets were comparatively less diverse. Chao1 estimates suggested greater repertoire diversity in TSTEM than in TPEX subsets, potentially reflecting a broader range of specificities.

CDR1 DFQATT and CDR2 SNEGSKA are derived from the germline V gene (reference sequence). Including cysteine and phenylalanine, the CDR3 has 16 amino acids. No DNA has been recorded. These reads were obtained on a NextSeq 550. A Human TCR Profiling Kit was used to prepare UMI-labeled 5' RACE TCRbeta libraries. Every TCRbeta library was prepared in parallel with an identical number of PCR cycles. On the study's bioinformatics: Each TCRbeta library contained between about 2,600 and 20,000 functional CDR3beta clonotypes. MIGEC 1.2.9 handled UMI extraction and consensus assembly, with a minimum of three reads required per UMI. In-frame CDR3beta repertoires were extracted with MiXCR 3.0.3. Diversity metrics were computed in VDJtools 1.2.1 after downsampling each sample to 42,000 randomly selected UMIs. For the top 3,000 clones of each sample pair, the repertoire overlap metrics D, R and F2 were calculated in VDJtools. TCRdb reprocessed the reads, reporting each CDR3 protein sequence once and no DNA. V and J calls and clone size were set by TCRdb, not the authors. The sample's clone listing holds 3,000 to 4,500 distinct CDR3 sequences. 33% of the sample is in the top ten clones.

The sequencing input was CD8+ effector memory T cells (TEM) sorted from PBMCs. The sample's cell subset or site, from its label and the paper: effector memory CD8 T cells, CCR7- CD45RO+ CD95+. The clonotype was recovered from a human donor in good health. In this chain, TRBV20-1 is recombined with TRBJ1-5. The CDR3 amino acid sequence is: CSARDQGLGGNQPQHF.